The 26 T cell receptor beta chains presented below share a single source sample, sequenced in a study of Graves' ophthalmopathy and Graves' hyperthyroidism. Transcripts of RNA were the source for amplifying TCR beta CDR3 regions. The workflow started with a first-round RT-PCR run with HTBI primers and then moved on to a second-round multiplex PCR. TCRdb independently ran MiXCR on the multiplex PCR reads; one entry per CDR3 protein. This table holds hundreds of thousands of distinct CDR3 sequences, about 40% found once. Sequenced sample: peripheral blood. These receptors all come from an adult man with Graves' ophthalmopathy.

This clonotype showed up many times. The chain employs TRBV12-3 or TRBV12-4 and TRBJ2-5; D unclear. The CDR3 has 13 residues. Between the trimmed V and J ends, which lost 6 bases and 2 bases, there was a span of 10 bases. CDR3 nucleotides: TGTGCCAGCAGCCCTCCCCCACAAGAGACCCAGTACTTC. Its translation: CASSPPPQETQYF.

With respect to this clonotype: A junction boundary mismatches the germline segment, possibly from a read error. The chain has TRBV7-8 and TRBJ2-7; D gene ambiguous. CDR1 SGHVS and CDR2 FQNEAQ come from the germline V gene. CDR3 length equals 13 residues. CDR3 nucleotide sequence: TGCGCCAGCAGCCAAGTAAGAGGTAACGAGCGGTACTTC. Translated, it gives CASSQVRGNERYF.

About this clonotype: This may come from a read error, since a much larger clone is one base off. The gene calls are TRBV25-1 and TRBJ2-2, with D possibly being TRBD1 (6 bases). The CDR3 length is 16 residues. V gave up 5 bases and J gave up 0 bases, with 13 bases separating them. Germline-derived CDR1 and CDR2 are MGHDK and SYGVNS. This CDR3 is CASSRYRDTNTGELFF. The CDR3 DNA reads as TGTGCCAGCAGTAGATACAGGGACACGAACACCGGGGAGCTGTTTTTT.

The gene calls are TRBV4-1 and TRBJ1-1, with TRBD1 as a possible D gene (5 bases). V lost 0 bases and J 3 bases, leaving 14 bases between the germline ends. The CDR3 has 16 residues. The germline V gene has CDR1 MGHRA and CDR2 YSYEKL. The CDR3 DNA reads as TGCGCCAGCAGCCAAGATAATCGGGGAGGGGACACTGAAGCTTTCTTT. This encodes CASSQDNRGGDTEAFF.

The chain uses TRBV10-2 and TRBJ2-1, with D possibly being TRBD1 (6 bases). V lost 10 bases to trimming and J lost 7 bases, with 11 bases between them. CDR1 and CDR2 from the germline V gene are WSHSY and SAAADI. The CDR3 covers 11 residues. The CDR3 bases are TGCGCCACACTACAGGGAAATGAGCAGTTCTTC. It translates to CATLQGNEQFF.

CDR3 in amino acids: CATSAVYYGYTF. The CDR3 DNA sequence: TGTGCCACCAGTGCCGTCTACTATGGCTACACCTTC. J is TRBJ1-2 and V is TRBV24-1; D is unresolved. The CDR3 covers 12 residues. Trimming stripped 5 bases from V and 3 bases from J, with 6 bases between. The germline CDR1 and CDR2 sequences are KGHDR and SFDVKD.

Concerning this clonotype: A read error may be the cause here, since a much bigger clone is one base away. The CDR3 sequence is CARTRRQGAQYEQYF. The DNA of the CDR3 is TGTGCCCGCACGAGACGACAGGGCGCCCAATACGAGCAGTACTTC. The chain has TRBV12-3 or TRBV12-4 and TRBJ2-7; the match to TRBD1 covers 7 bases. This CDR3 has 15 residues. With 11 bases clipped from V and 4 bases from J, the junction kept 17 bases outside the gene matches.

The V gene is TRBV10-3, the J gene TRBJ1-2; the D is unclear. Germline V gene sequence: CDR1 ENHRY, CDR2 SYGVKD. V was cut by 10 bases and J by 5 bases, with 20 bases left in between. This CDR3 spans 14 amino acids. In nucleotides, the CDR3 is TGTGCCAGAAGTTTAGGCCCGACATATTATGGCTACACCTTC. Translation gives CARSLGPTYYGYTF.

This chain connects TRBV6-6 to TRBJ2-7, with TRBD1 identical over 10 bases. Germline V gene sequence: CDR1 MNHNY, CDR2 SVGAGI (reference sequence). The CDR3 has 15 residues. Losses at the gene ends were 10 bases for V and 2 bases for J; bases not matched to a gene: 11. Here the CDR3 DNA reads TGTGCCACCCGGGACAGGGGAATTGGTACCTACGAGCAGTACTTC. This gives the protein CATRDRGIGTYEQYF.

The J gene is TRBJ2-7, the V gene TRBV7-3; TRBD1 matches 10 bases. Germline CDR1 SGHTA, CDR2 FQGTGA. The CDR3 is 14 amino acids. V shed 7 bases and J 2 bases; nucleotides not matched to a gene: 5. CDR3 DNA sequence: TGTGCCAGCATAAGGACAGGGGGGGCCTACGAGCAGTACTTC. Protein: CASIRTGGAYEQYF.

CDR3 protein: CAGSAEVPGYTF. CDR3 DNA sequence: TGTGCTGGGAGTGCGGAGGTCCCTGGCTACACCTTC. The rearrangement links TRBV11-1 to TRBJ1-2, with D uncertain. The germline V gene has CDR1 SGHAT and CDR2 FQDESV (reference sequence). CDR3 size: 12 residues.

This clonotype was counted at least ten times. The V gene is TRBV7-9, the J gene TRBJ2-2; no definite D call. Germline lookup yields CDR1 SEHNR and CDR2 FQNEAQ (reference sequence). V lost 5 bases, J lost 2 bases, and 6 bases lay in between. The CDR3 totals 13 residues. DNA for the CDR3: TGTGCCAGCAGCCACTTAAACACCGGGGAGCTGTTTTTT. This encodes CASSHLNTGELFF.

The CDR3 sequence is CASSSSGTGNTEAFF. CDR3 DNA: TGTGCCAGCAGCTCTTCCGGGACAGGGAACACTGAAGCTTTCTTT. The rearrangement joins TRBV10-3 to TRBJ1-1; 8 bases are shared with TRBD1. Trimming took 10 bases from V and 1 from J; bases not matched to a gene: 11. Germline CDR1 is ENHRY and CDR2 is SYGVKD. The CDR3 length is 15 residues.

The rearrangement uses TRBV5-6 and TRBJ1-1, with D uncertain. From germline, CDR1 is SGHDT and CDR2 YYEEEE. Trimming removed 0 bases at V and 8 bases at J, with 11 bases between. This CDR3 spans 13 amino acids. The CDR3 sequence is CASSLAQSEEAFF. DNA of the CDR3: TGTGCCAGCAGCTTGGCACAGAGTGAGGAAGCTTTCTTT.

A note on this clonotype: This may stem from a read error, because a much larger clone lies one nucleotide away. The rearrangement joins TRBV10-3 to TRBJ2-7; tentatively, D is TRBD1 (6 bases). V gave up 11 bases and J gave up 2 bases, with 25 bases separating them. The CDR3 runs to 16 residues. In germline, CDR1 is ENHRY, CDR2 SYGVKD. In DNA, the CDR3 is TGTGCCGGCAGTTACAACAGGGAAAGCTATCCCTACGAGCAGTACTTC. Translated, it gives CAGSYNRESYPYEQYF.

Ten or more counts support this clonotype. The CDR3 reads CASSLLSDVNEKLFF. CDR3 DNA: TGTGCCAGTAGTTTACTGTCAGACGTGAATGAAAAACTGTTTTTT. The rearrangement joins TRBV19 to TRBJ1-4, with D hard to call. The germline gives CDR1 LNHDA, CDR2 SQIVND (reference sequence). V was shortened by 5 bases and J by 5 bases, with 15 bases between the two germline ends. CDR3 size: 15 residues.

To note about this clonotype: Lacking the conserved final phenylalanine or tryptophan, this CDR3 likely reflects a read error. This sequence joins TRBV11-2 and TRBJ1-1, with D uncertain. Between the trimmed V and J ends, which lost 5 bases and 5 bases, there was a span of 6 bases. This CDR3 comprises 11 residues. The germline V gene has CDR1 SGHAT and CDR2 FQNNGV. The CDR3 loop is CASSQSTEAFL. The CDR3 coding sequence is TGTGCCAGCAGCCAGAGTACTGAAGCTTTCCTT.

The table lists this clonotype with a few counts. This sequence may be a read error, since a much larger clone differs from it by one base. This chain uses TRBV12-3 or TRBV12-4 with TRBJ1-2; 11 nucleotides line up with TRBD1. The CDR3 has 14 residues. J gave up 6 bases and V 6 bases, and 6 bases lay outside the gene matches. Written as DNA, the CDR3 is TGTGCCAGCAGCCCGGGACAGGGGGGAGATGGCTACACCTTC. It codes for CASSPGQGGDGYTF.

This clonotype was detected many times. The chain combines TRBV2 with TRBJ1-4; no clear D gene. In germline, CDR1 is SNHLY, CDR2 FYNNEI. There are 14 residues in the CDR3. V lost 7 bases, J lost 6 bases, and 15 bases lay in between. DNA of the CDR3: TGTGCCAGCAAGGCACGCCGGGGTGATGAAAAACTGTTTTTT. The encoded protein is CASKARRGDEKLFF.

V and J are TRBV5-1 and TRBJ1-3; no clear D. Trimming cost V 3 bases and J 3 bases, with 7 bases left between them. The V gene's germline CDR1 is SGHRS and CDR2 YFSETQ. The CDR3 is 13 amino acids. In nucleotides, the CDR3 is TGCGCCAGCAGCTCCCGCCTTGGAAACACCATATATTTT. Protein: CASSSRLGNTIYF. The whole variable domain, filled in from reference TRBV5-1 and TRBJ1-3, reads KAGVTQTPRYLIKTRGQQVTLSCSPISGHRSVSWYQQTPGQGLQFLFEYFSETQRNKGNFPGRFSGRQFSNSRSEMNVSTLELGDSALYLCASSSRLGNTIYFGEGSWLTVV.

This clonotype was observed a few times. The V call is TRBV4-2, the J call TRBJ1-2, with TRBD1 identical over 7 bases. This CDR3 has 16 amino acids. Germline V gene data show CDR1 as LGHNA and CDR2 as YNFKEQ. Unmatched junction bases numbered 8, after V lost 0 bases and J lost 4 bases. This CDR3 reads CASSQDTKGAPYGYTF. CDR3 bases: TGTGCCAGCAGCCAAGATACGAAGGGGGCCCCCTATGGCTACACCTTC.

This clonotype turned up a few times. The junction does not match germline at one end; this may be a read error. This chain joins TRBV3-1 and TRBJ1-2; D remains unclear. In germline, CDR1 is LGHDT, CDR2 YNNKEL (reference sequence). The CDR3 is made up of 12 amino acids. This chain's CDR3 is CASSQDNFGYTF. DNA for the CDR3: TGTGCCAGCAGCCAAGATAACTTTGGCTACACCTTC.

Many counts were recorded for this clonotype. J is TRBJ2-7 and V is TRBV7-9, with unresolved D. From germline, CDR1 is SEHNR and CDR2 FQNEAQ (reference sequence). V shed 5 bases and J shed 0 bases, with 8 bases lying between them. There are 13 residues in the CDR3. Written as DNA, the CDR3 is TGTGCCAGCAGCAAGGGCAGCTCCTACGAGCAGTACTTC. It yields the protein CASSKGSSYEQYF.

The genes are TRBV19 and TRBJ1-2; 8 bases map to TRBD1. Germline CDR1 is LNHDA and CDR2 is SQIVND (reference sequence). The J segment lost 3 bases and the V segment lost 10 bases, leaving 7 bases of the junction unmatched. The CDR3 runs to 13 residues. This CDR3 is CANSGQGYYGYTF. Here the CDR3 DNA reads TGTGCCAATAGCGGACAGGGCTACTATGGCTACACCTTC.

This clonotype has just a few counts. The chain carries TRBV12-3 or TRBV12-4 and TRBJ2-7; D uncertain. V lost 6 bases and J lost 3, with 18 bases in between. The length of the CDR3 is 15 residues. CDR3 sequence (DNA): TGTGCCAGCAGCCCGAACCCCGAAGTCCTCTACGAGCAGTACTTC. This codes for CASSPNPEVLYEQYF.

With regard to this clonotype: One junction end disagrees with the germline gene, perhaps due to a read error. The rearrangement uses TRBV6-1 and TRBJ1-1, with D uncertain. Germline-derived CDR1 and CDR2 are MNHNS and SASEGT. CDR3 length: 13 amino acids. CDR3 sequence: CAGSEGQNTEAFF. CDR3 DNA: TGTGCCGGCAGTGAAGGGCAGAACACTGAAGCTTTCTTT.